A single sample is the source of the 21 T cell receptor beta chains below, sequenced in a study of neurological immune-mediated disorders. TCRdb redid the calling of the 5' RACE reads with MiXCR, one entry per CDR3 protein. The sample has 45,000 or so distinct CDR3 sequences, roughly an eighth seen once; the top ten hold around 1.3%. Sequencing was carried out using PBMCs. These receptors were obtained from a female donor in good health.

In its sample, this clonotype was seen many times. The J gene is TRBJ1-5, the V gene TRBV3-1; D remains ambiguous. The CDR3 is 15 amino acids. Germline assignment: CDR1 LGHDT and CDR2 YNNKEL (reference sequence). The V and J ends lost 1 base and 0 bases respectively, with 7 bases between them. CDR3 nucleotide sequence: TGTGCCAGCAGCCAAGGTCCCGCTAGCAATCAGCCCCAGCATTTT. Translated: CASSQGPASNQPQHF.

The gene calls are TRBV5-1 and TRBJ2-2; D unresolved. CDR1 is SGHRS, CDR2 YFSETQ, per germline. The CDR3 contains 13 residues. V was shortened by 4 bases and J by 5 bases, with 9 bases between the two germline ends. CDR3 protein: CASSSKETGELFF. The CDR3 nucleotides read TGCGCCAGCAGCAGTAAGGAGACCGGGGAGCTGTTTTTT.

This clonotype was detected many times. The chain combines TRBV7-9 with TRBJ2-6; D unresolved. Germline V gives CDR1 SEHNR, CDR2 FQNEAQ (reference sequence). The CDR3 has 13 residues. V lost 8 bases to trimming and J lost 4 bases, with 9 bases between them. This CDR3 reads CASAHPGANVLTF. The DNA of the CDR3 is TGTGCCAGCGCCCATCCAGGGGCCAACGTCCTGACTTTC.

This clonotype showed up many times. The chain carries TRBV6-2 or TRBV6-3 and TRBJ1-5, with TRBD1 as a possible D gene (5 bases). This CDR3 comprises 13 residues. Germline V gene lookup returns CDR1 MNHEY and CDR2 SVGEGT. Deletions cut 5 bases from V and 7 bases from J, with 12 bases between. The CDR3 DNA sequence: TGTGCCAGCAGTGTGCAGGGCGGACAGCCCCAGCATTTT. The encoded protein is CASSVQGGQPQHF.

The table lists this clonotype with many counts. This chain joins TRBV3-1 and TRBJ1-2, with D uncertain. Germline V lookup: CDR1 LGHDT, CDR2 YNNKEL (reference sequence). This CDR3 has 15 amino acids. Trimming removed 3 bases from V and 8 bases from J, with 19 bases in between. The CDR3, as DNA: TGTGCCAGCAGCCAGGGGTTGGCGAAGGGTGCGGGCTACACCTTC. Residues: CASSQGLAKGAGYTF.

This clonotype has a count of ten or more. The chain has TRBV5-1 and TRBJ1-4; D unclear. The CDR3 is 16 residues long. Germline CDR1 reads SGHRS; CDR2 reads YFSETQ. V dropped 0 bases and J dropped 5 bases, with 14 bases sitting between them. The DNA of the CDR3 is TGCGCCAGCAGCTTGGATCGGCAGTCACAGAATGAAAAACTGTTTTTT. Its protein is CASSLDRQSQNEKLFF.

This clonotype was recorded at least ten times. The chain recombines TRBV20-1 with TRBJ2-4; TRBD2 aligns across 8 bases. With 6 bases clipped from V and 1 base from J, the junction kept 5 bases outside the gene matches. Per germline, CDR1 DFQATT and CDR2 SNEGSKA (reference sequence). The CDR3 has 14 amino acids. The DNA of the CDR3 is TGCAGTGCCACTACTAGCGGTGCCAAAAACATTCAGTACTTC. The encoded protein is CSATTSGAKNIQYF.

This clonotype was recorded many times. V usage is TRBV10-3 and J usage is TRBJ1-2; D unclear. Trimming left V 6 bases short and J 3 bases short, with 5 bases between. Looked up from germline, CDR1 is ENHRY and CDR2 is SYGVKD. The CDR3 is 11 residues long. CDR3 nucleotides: TGTGCCATCAGCCAAGACTATGGCTACACCTTC. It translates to CAISQDYGYTF.

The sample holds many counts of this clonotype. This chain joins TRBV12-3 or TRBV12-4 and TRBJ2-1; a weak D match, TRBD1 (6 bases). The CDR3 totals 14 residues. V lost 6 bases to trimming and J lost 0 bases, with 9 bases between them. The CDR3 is CASSMDSSYNEQFF. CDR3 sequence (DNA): TGTGCCAGCAGCATGGACAGCTCCTACAATGAGCAGTTCTTC.

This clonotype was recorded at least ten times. The CDR3 region is CASSRKLVGTYNEQFF. CDR3 DNA: TGTGCCAGCAGCCGGAAACTAGTCGGAACCTACAATGAGCAGTTCTTC. The genes are TRBV6-5 and TRBJ2-1; the D gene is possibly TRBD2 (5 bases). Trimming took 6 bases from V and 2 from J, leaving 17 bases between them. The germline V gene encodes CDR1 MNHEY and CDR2 SVGAGI. The CDR3 is 16 amino acids.

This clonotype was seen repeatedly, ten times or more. The DNA of the CDR3 is TGTGCCAGCAGTTTAGGGCAAGAGACCCAGTACTTC. Amino acid sequence: CASSLGQETQYF. The rearrangement joins TRBV12-3 or TRBV12-4 to TRBJ2-5, with D unresolved. The CDR3 runs 12 residues. With 1 base removed from V and 2 bases from J, the gap between germline ends came to 2 bases.

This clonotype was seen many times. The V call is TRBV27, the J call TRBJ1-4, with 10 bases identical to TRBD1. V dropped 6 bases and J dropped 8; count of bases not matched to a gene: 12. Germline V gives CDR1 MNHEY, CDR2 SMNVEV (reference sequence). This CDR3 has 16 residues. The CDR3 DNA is TGTGCCAGCAGCAATCGTCGACAGGGGGCTGGGGAAAAACTGTTTTTT. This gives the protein CASSNRRQGAGEKLFF.

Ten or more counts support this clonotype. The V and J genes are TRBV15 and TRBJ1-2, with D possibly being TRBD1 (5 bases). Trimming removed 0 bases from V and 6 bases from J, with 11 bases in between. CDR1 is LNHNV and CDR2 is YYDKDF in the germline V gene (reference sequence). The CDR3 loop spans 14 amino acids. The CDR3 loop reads CATSRDQGDHGYTF. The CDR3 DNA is TGTGCCACCAGCAGAGATCAGGGAGACCATGGCTACACCTTC.

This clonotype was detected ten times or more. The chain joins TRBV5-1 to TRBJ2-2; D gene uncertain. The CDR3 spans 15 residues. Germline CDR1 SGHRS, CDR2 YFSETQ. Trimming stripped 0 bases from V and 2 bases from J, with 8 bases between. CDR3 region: CASSLEDANTGELFF. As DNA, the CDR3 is TGCGCCAGCAGCTTGGAGGACGCCAACACCGGGGAGCTGTTTTTT.

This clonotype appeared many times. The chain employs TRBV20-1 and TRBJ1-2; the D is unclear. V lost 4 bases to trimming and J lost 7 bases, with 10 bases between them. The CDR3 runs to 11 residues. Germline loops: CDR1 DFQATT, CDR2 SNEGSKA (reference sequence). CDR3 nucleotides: TGCAGTGCTACTGAGACAAGTGGCTACACCTTC. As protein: CSATETSGYTF.

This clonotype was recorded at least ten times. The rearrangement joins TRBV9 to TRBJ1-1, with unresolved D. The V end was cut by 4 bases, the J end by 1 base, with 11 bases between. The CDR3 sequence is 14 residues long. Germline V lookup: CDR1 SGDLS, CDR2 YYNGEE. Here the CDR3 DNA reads TGTGCCAGCAGCCCTCGCGTGGGGAACACTGAAGCTTTCTTT. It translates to CASSPRVGNTEAFF.

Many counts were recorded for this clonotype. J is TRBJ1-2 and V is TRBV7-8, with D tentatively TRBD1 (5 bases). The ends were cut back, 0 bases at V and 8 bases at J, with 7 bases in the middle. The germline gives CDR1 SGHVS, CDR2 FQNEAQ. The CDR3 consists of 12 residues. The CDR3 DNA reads TGTGCCAGCAGCTTAGCCAGGGAAGGCTACACCTTC. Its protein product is CASSLAREGYTF.

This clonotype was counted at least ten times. The CDR3 reads CASSSGTGGNIQYF. CDR3 coding DNA: TGTGCCAGCAGTTCCGGAACAGGGGGGAACATTCAGTACTTC. This chain connects TRBV7-8 to TRBJ2-4, with 8 nucleotides matching TRBD1. The germline gives CDR1 SGHVS, CDR2 FQNEAQ. Trimming cost V 6 bases and J 7 bases; bases outside gene matches: 8. The CDR3 totals 14 residues.

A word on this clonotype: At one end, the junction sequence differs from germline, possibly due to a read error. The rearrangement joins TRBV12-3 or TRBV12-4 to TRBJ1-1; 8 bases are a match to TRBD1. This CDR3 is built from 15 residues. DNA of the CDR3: TGTGCCAGCAGTCCCAAGGACAGGGTGAACACTGAAGATTTCTTT. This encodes CASSPKDRVNTEDFF.

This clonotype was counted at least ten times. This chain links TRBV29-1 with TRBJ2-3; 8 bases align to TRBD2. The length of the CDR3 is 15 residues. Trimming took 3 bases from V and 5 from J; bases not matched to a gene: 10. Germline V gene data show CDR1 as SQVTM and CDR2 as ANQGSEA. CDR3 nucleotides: TGCAGCGTTGAGAAGGCTAGCGGGCCCAGAGATACGCAGTATTTT. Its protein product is CSVEKASGPRDTQYF.

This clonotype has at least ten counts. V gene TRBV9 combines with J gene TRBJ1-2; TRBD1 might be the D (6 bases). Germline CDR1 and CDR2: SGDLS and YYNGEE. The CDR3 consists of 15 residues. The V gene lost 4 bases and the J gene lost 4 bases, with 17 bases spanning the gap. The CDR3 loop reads CASSSSRQDAYGYTF. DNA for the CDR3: TGTGCCAGCAGCTCATCCCGACAGGACGCCTATGGCTACACCTTC.